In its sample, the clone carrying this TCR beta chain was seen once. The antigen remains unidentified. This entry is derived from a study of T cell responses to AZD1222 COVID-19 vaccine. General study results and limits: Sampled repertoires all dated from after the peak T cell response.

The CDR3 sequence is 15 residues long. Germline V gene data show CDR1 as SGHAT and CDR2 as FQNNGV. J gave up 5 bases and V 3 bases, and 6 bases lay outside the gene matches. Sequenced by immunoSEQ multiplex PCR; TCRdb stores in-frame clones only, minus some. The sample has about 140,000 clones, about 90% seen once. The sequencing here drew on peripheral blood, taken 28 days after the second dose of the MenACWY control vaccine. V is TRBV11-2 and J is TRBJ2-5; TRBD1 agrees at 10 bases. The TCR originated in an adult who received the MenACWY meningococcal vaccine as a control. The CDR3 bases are TGTGCCAGCAGCTTCCGACAGGGGGCCCGGGAGACCCAGTACTTC. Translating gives CASSFRQGARETQYF. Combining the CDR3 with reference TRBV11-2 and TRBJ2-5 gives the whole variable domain EAGVAQSPRYKIIEKRQSVAFWCNPISGHATLYWYQQILGQGPKLLIQFQNNGVVDDSQLPKDRFSAERLKGVDSTLKIQPAKLEDSAVYLCASSFRQGARETQYFGPGTRLLVL.